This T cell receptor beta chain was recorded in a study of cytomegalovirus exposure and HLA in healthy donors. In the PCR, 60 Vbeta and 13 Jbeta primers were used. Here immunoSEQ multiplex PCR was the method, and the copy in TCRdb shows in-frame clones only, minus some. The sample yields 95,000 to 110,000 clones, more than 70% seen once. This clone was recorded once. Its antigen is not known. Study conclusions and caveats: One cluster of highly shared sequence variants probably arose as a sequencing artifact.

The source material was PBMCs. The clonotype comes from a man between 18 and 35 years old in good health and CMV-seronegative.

For the CDR3, the DNA is TGTGCCAGCAGCTTAGGCGTCGGGGCAACTAATGAAAAACTGTTTTTT. It encodes CASSLGVGATNEKLFF. This rearrangement joins TRBV11-2 to TRBJ1-4; D gene ambiguous. The ends were cut back, 1 base at V and 0 bases at J, with 9 bases in the middle. Per germline, CDR1 SGHAT and CDR2 FQNNGV. The CDR3 contains 16 residues.